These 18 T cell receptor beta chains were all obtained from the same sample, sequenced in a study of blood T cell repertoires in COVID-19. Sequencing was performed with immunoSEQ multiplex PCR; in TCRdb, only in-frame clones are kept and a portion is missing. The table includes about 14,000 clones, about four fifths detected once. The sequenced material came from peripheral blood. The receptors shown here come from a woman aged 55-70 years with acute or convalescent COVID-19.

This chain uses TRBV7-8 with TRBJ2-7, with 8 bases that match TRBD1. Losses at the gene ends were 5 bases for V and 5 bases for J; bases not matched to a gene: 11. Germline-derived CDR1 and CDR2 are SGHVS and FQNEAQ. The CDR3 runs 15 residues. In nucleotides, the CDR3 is TGTGCCAGCAGCCCCAGGGGGCTTAATCACCACGAGCAGTACTTC. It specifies CASSPRGLNHHEQYF.

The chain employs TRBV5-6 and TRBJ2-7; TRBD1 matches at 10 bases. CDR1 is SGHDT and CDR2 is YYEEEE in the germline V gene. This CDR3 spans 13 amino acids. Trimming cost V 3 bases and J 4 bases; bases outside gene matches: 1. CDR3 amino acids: CASSWTGGYEQYF. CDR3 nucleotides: TGTGCCAGCAGCTGGACAGGGGGTTACGAGCAGTACTTC. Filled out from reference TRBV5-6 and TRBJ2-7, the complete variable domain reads DAGVTQSPTHLIKTRGQQVTLRCSPKSGHDTVSWYQQALGQGPQFIFQYYEEEERQRGNFPDRFSGHQFPNYSSELNVNALLLGDSALYLCASSWTGGYEQYFGPGTRLTVT.

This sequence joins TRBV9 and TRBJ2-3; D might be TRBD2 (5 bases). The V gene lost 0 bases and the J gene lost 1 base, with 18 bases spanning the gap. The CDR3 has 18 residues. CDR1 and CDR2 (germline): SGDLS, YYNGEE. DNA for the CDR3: TGTGCCAGCAGCGTAGACGGGGTCCAAGCGGTTCGCACAGATACGCAGTATTTT. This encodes CASSVDGVQAVRTDTQYF.

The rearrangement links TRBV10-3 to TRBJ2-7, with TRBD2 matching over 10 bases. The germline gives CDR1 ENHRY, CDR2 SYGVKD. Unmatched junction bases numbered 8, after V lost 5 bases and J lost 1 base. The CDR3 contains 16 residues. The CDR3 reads CAISHSGTSDSYEQYF. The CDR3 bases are TGTGCCATCAGTCATTCCGGGACTAGCGATTCCTACGAGCAGTACTTC.

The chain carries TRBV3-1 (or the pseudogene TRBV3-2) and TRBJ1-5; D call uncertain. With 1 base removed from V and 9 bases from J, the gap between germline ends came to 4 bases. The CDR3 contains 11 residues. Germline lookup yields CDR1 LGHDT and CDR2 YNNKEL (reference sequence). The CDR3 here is CASSQGAPQHF. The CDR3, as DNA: TGTGCCAGCAGCCAAGGGGCGCCCCAGCATTTT.

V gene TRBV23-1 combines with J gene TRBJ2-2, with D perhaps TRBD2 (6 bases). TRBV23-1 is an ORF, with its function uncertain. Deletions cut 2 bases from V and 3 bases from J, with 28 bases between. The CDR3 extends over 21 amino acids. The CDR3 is CASSQPSRGSGPSEYTGELFF. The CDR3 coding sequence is TGCGCCAGCAGTCAACCTTCTCGGGGGAGCGGGCCGTCGGAATACACCGGGGAGCTGTTTTTT.

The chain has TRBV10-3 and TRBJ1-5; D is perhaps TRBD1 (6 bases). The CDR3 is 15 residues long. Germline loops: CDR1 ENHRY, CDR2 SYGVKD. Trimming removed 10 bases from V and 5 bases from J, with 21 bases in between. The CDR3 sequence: CATKDSLHGDQPQHF. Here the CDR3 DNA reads TGTGCCACCAAGGACAGCCTCCATGGGGATCAGCCCCAGCATTTT.

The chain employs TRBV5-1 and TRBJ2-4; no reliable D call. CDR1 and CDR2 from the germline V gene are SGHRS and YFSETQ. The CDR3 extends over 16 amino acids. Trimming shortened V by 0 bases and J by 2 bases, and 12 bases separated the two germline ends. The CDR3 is CASSLGLPYTKNIQYF. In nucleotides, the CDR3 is TGCGCCAGCAGCTTGGGTTTGCCCTATACCAAAAACATTCAGTACTTC.

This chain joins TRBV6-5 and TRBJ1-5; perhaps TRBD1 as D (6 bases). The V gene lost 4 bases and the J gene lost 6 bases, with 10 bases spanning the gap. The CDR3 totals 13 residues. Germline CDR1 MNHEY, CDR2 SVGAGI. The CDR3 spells CASSFGGGQPQHF. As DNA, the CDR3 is TGTGCCAGCAGTTTTGGGGGCGGTCAGCCCCAGCATTTT.

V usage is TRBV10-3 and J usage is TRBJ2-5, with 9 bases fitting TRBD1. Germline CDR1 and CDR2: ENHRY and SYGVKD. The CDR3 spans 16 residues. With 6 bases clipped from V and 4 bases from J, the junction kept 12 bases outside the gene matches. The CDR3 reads CAISRQGQGYGETQYF. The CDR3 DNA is TGTGCCATCAGCAGACAGGGACAGGGTTACGGAGAGACCCAGTACTTC.

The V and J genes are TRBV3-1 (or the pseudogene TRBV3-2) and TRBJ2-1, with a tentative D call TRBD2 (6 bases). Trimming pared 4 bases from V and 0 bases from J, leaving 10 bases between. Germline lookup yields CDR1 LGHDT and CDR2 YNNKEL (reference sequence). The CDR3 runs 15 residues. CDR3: CASSPGLNSYNEQFF. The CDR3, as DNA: TGTGCCAGCAGCCCGGGACTTAACTCCTACAATGAGCAGTTCTTC.

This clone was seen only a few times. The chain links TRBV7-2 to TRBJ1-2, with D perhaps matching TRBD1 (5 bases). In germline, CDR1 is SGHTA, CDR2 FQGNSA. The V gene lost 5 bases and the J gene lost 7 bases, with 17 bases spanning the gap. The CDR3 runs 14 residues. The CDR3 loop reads CASSLAAGVGGYTF. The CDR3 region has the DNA TGTGCCAGCAGCCTGGCAGCGGGGGTGGGTGGCTACACCTTC.

In DNA form, the CDR3 reads TGTGCCAGCAGTCCCCAGGGGGCAGAGACCCAGTACTTC. The encoded protein is CASSPQGAETQYF. The chain is built from TRBV6-2 or TRBV6-3 and TRBJ2-5, with TRBD1 matching over 8 bases. Germline CDR1 MNHEY, CDR2 SVGEGT. The CDR3 runs 13 residues. Trimming at V came to 5 bases and at J to 4 bases, leaving 3 bases not matched to a gene.

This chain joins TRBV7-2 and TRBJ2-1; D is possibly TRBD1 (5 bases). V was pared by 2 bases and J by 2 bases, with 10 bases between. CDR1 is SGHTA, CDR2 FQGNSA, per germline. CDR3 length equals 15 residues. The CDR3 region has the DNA TGTGCCAGCAGCTTAAGGGGCGACCCCTACAATGAGCAGTTCTTC. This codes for CASSLRGDPYNEQFF.

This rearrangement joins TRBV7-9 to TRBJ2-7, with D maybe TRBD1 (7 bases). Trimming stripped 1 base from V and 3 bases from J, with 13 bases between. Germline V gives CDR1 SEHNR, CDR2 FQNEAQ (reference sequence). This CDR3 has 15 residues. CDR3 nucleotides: TGTGCCAGCAGCTTAGTGGCAGGGGGAGGCTACGAGCAGTACTTC. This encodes CASSLVAGGGYEQYF.

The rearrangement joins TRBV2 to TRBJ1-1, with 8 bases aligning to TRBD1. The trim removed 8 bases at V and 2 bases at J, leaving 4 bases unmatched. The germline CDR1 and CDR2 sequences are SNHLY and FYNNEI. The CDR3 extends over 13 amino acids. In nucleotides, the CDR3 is TGTGCCAGCGGTGGACAGGGAAACACTGAAGCTTTCTTT. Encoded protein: CASGGQGNTEAFF.

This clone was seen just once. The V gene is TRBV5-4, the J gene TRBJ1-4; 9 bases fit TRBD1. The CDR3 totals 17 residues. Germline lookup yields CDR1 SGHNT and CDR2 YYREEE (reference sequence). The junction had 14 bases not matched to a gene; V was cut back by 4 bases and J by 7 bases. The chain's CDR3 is CASSGTGGAKSREKLFF. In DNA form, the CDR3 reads TGTGCCAGCAGCGGTACAGGGGGCGCGAAGTCTCGTGAAAAACTGTTTTTT.

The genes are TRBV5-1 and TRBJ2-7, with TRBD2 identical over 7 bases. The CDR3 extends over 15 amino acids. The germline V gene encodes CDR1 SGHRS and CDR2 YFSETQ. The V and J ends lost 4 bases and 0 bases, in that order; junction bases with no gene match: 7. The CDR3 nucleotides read TGCGCCAGCAGCCCTAGCGGCTCGAGCTCCTACGAGCAGTACTTC. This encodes CASSPSGSSSYEQYF. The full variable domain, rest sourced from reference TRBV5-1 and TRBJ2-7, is KAGVTQTPRYLIKTRGQQVTLSCSPISGHRSVSWYQQTPGQGLQFLFEYFSETQRNKGNFPGRFSGRQFSNSRSEMNVSTLELGDSALYLCASSPSGSSSYEQYFGPGTRLTVT.